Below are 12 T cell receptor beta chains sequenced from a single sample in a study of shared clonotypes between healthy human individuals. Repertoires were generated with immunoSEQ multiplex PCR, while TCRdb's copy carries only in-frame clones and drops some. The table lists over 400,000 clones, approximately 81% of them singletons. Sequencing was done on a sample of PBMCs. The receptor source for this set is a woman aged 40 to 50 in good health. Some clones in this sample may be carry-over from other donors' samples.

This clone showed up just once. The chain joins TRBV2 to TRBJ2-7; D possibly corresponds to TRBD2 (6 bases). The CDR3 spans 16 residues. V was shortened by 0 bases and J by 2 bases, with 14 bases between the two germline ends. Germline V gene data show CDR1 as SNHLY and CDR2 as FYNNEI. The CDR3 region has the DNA TGTGCCAGCAGTGAAGCTGTTCGGGAGCCCCCCTACGAGCAGTACTTC. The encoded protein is CASSEAVREPPYEQYF.

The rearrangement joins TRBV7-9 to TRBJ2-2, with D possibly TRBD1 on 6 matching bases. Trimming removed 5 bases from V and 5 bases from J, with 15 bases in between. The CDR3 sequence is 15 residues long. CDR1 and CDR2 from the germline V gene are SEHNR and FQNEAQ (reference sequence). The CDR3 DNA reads TGTGCCAGCAGCCCCTCAGGGGCGAGGACCGGGGAGCTGTTTTTT. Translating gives CASSPSGARTGELFF.

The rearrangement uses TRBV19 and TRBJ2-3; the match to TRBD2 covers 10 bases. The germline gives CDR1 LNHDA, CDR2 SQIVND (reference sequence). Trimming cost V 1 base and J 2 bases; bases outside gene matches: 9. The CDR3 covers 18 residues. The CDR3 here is CASSIVASGSIPTDTQYF. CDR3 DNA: TGTGCCAGTAGTATAGTGGCTAGCGGGAGCATCCCCACAGATACGCAGTATTTT.

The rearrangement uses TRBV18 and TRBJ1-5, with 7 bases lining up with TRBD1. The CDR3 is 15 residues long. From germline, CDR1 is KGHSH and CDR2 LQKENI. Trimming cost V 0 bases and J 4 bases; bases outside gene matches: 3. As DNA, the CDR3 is TGTGCCAGCTCACCACCCGACAGGGAAAATCAGCCCCAGCATTTT. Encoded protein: CASSPPDRENQPQHF.

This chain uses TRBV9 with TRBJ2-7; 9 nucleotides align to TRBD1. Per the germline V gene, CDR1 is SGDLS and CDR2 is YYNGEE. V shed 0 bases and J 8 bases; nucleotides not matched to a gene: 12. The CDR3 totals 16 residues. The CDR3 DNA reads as TGTGCCAGCAGCGTAGATCCGTCGGGACAGGGAGTTAAGCAGTACTTC. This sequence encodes CASSVDPSGQGVKQYF.

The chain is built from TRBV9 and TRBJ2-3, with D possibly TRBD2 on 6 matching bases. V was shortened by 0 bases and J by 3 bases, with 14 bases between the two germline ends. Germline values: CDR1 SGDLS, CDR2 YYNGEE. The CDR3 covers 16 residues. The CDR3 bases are TGTGCCAGCAGCGTAGTGGGGGGAGCGAGGACAGATACGCAGTATTTT. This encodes CASSVVGGARTDTQYF.

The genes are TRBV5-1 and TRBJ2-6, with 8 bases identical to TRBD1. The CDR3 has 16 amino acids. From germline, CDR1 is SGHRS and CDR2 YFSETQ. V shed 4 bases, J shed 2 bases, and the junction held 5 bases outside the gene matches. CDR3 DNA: TGCGCCAGCAGCCCACGGACAGGGACTGGGGCCAACGTCCTGACTTTC. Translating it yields CASSPRTGTGANVLTF.

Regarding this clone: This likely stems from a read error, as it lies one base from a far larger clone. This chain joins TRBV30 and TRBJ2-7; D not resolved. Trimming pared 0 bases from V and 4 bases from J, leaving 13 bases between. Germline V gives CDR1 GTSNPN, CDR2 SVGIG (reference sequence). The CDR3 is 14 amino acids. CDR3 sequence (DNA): TGTGCCTGGAGTGTGGAGACATGGCATTACGAGCAGTACTTC. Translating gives CAWSVETWHYEQYF.

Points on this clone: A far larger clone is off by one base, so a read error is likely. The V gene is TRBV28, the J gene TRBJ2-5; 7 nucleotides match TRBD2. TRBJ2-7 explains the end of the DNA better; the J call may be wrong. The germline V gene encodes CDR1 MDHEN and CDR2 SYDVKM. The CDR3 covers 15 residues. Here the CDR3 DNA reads TGTACCAGCAGCGGACTAGGATGGGTTTCCTACGAGCAGTACTTC. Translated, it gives CTSSGLGWVSYEQYF.

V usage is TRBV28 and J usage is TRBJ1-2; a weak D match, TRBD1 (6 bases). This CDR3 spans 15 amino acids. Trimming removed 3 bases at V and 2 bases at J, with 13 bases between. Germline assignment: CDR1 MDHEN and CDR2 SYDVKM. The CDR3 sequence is CASSFSSGHNYGYTF. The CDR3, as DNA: TGTGCCAGCAGTTTCTCCTCGGGACACAACTATGGCTACACCTTC.

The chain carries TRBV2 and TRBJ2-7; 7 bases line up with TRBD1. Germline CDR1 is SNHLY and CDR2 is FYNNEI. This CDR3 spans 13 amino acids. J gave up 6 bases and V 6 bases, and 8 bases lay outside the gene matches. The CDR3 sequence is CASRRQGIGEQYF. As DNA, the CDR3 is TGTGCCAGCAGGAGACAGGGAATCGGCGAGCAGTACTTC.

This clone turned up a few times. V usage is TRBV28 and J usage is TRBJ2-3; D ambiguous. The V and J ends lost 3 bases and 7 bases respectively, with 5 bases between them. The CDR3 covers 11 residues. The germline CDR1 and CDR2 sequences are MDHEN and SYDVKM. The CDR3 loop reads CASSFLYTQYF. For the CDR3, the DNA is TGTGCCAGCAGTTTTTTATATACGCAGTATTTT.